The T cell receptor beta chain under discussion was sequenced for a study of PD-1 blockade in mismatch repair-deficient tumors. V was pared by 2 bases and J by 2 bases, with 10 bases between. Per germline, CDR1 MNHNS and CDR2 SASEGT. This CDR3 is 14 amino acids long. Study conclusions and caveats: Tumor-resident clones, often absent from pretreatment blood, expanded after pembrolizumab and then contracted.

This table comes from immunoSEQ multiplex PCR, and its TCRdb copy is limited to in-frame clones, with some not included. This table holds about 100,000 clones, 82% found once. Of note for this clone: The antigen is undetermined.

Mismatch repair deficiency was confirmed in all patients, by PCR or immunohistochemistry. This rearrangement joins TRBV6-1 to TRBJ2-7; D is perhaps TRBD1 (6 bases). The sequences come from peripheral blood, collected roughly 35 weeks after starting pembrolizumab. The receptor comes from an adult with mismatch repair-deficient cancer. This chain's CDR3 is CASSERGHPYEQYF. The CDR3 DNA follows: TGTGCCAGCAGTGAACGGGGACACCCCTACGAGCAGTACTTC.